This T cell receptor (beta chain) was documented in a study of T cell responses to AZD1222 COVID-19 vaccine. Clones were read by immunoSEQ multiplex PCR, and TCRdb kept only the in-frame ones, dropping some. The sample consists of over 150,000 clones, 80% to 90% of them appearing once. The V gene's germline CDR1 is MNHEY and CDR2 SMNVEV (reference sequence). Trimming took off 1 base at V and 1 base at J, with 3 bases between the two ends. There are 13 residues in the CDR3. As to this clone: Its antigen is as yet unknown.

Study results and caveats: It was only six AZD1222 recipients who were seropositive at baseline. Recipients of two AZD1222 doses showed rising Spike-specific TCR breadth and depth. The reported proportion of spike-specific TCRs targeting unmutated variant regions was nearly half. The donor group comprised mostly white British people and more females; the analysis possibly underestimated clonal diversity.

The source is an adult in good health. This material consisted of peripheral blood, taken on day 0 of AZD1222 vaccination. V gene TRBV27 combines with J gene TRBJ2-3; D unclear. DNA of the CDR3: TGTGCCAGCAGTTTATGGGGCACAGATACGCAGTATTTT. Translated: CASSLWGTDTQYF.